Listed here are 9 T cell receptor beta chains from one sample, sequenced in a study of T-cell reconstitution after alpha-beta-depleted transplantation in children. A TCRbeta library incorporating unique molecular identifiers was prepared. MiXCR was run by TCRdb on the PCR reads, yielding one entry per CDR3 protein. The sample includes around 450,000 distinct CDR3 sequences, 43% of them seen just once. Specimen: PBMCs, collected before TCRalphabeta/CD19-depleted stem cell transplant. These receptors were taken from a girl aged 2 to 10 with aplastic anemia, due to receive a stem cell transplant.

CDR3 sequence (DNA): TGTGCCAGCAGTTCGGACAGGGGGCTTTCTCTTTTAGCGGGAGTATACGAGCAGTACTTC. It codes for CASSSDRGLSLLAGVYEQYF. The chain employs TRBV28 and TRBJ2-7; 11 bases match TRBD1. Trimming cost V 4 bases and J 4 bases; bases outside gene matches: 21. The germline gives CDR1 MDHEN, CDR2 SYDVKM. The CDR3 has 20 residues.

This clonotype occurred many times. The chain is built from TRBV5-1 and TRBJ2-5; D is uncertain. The CDR3 consists of 12 residues. Germline V gives CDR1 SGHRS, CDR2 YFSETQ. V shed 5 bases and J shed 2 bases, with 7 bases lying between them. CDR3 bases: TGCGCCAGCAGAACGGATCAAGAGACCCAGTACTTC. Translating gives CASRTDQETQYF.

This clonotype showed up just a few times. The chain is built from TRBV7-9 and TRBJ1-6; 8 nucleotides agree with TRBD1. The CDR3 length is 16 residues. The V gene's germline CDR1 is SEHNR and CDR2 FQNEAQ (reference sequence). The V segment lost 5 bases and the J segment 9 bases; nucleotides outside the gene matches: 12. CDR3 residues: CASSQHDRGWISPLHF. The CDR3 coding sequence is TGTGCCAGCAGCCAACATGACAGGGGTTGGATTTCACCCCTCCACTTT.

The gene calls are TRBV7-9 and TRBJ1-1; D remains ambiguous. Trimming removed 7 bases from V and 11 bases from J, with 14 bases in between. This CDR3 comprises 11 residues. CDR1 SEHNR and CDR2 FQNEAQ come from the germline V gene (reference sequence). CDR3 in amino acids: CASTPNLGAFF. CDR3 bases: TGTGCCAGCACCCCCAACCTAGGGGCTTTCTTT.

The sample holds many counts of this clonotype. J is TRBJ2-1 and V is TRBV11-2; perhaps TRBD2 as D (5 bases). This CDR3 has 16 amino acids. Germline values: CDR1 SGHAT, CDR2 FQNNGV. V gave up 4 bases and J gave up 9 bases, with 22 bases separating them. CDR3 DNA sequence: TGTGCCAGCAGCTCCTTAGGGAGCGGCCCGTTTACTGAGCAGTTCTTC. Translating gives CASSSLGSGPFTEQFF.

This chain connects TRBV5-1 to TRBJ2-7, with D perhaps TRBD1 or TRBD2 (5 bases each). The CDR3 length is 15 residues. From germline, CDR1 is SGHRS and CDR2 YFSETQ. Trimming pared 0 bases from V and 3 bases from J, leaving 13 bases between. CDR3 sequence: CASSLVPGRDYEQYF. DNA for the CDR3: TGCGCCAGCAGCTTGGTACCAGGGAGAGACTACGAGCAGTACTTC.

This clonotype has a count of ten or more. The chain links TRBV7-9 to TRBJ2-4; no firm D call. Trimming took 8 bases from V and 0 from J, leaving 14 bases between them. The germline V gene encodes CDR1 SEHNR and CDR2 FQNEAQ (reference sequence). This CDR3 is 15 amino acids long. DNA of the CDR3: TGTGCCAGCGGATATTCAGACTTAGCCAAAAACATTCAGTACTTC. Amino acid sequence: CASGYSDLAKNIQYF. Together with reference TRBV7-9 and TRBJ2-4, the CDR3 gives the full variable domain: DTGVSQNPRHKITKRGQNVTFRCDPISEHNRLYWYRQTLGQGPEFLTYFQNEAQLEKSRLLSDRFSAERPKGSFSTLEIQRTEQGDSAMYLCASGYSDLAKNIQYFGAGTRLSVL.

The rearrangement links TRBV15 to TRBJ2-3; D remains unclear. This CDR3 region has 14 residues. Between the trimmed V and J ends, which lost 1 base and 4 bases, there was a span of 9 bases. The germline CDR1 and CDR2 sequences are LNHNV and YYDKDF (reference sequence). The CDR3 is CATSRVARSDTQYF. The DNA of the CDR3 is TGTGCCACCAGCAGAGTGGCCAGGTCAGATACGCAGTATTTT.

This clonotype was counted many times. The J gene is TRBJ1-1, the V gene TRBV5-1; no clear D gene. The CDR3 has 14 residues. Germline V gene data show CDR1 as SGHRS and CDR2 as YFSETQ. Trimming took off 0 bases at V and 1 base at J, with 7 bases between the two ends. The CDR3 sequence is CASSLEAGNTEAFF. The CDR3 nucleotides are TGCGCCAGCAGCTTGGAGGCGGGGAACACTGAAGCTTTCTTT.